This passage covers 17 T cell receptor beta chains from one sample sequenced in a study of Ad26.COV2.S vaccination and SARS-CoV-2 variants. Generated by immunoSEQ multiplex PCR, the TCRdb table keeps only in-frame clones and is missing some. This sample has roughly 100,000 clones, with around three quarters found just once. The material was peripheral blood, obtained after recovery from COVID-19. The receptor set was obtained from a human donor who had recovered from COVID-19.

This chain uses TRBV9 with TRBJ2-6; 7 bases agree with TRBD1. V dropped 0 bases and J dropped 0; count of bases not matched to a gene: 0. This CDR3 comprises 16 residues. Germline lookup yields CDR1 SGDLS and CDR2 YYNGEE. The CDR3 loop reads CASSVAGGSGANVLTF. The CDR3 DNA follows: TGTGCCAGCAGCGTAGCAGGGGGCTCTGGGGCCAACGTCCTGACTTTC.

The genes are TRBV28 and TRBJ2-1, with unresolved D. The V and J ends lost 7 bases and 2 bases respectively, with 12 bases between them. Germline V gene data show CDR1 as MDHEN and CDR2 as SYDVKM. CDR3 length: 14 amino acids. In DNA, the CDR3 is TGTGCCAGCAATAGGGCCCCCCCCTACAATGAGCAGTTCTTC. It yields the protein CASNRAPPYNEQFF.

This clone was recorded a few times. This chain joins TRBV3-1 (or the pseudogene TRBV3-2) and TRBJ1-6, with 8 nucleotides matching TRBD1. The V gene's germline CDR1 is LGHDT and CDR2 YNNKEL (reference sequence). The CDR3 is 17 amino acids. V was pared by 1 base and J by 6 bases, with 8 bases of the junction left unmatched. This chain's CDR3 is CASSQVDRGSFNSPLHF. The CDR3 DNA reads as TGTGCCAGCAGCCAAGTCGACAGGGGAAGCTTTAATTCACCCCTCCACTTT.

This chain uses TRBV3-1 (or the pseudogene TRBV3-2) with TRBJ1-6; D possibly corresponds to TRBD1 (6 bases). CDR3 length: 14 amino acids. The germline V and J ends were trimmed by 4 bases and 5 bases, with 9 bases remaining between them. In germline, CDR1 is LGHDT, CDR2 YNNKEL (reference sequence). CDR3 nucleotide sequence: TGTGCCAGCAGCCCCAGACAGGATAATTCACCCCTCCACTTT. Its protein is CASSPRQDNSPLHF.

The chain links TRBV10-3 to TRBJ1-3; D is possibly TRBD1 (5 bases). Trimming stripped 10 bases from V and 2 bases from J, with 24 bases between. The germline gives CDR1 ENHRY, CDR2 SYGVKD. The CDR3 length is 17 residues. This CDR3 reads CATTGGRLPLAGNTIYF. The CDR3 region has the DNA TGTGCCACCACGGGGGGACGGCTACCCCTTGCTGGAAACACCATATATTTT.

Only a few counts were recorded for this clone. The rearrangement joins TRBV10-3 to TRBJ2-1; 12 nucleotides line up with TRBD2. The CDR3 consists of 16 residues. V shed 7 bases, J shed 8 bases, and the junction held 12 bases outside the gene matches. The V gene's germline CDR1 is ENHRY and CDR2 SYGVKD. The CDR3 spells CAITAGTSGRSDEQFF. DNA for the CDR3: TGTGCCATCACCGCCGGGACTAGCGGGCGTAGCGATGAGCAGTTCTTC.

The chain recombines TRBV4-3 with TRBJ1-4; 7 bases are a match to TRBD1. This CDR3 comprises 15 residues. Trimming at V came to 1 base and at J to 7 bases, leaving 6 bases not matched to a gene. Germline lookup yields CDR1 LGHNA and CDR2 YSLEER. The CDR3 protein is CASSQVAGGSEKLFF. The CDR3 coding sequence is TGCGCCAGCAGCCAAGTAGCAGGGGGGTCTGAAAAACTGTTTTTT.

The V and J genes are TRBV9 and TRBJ1-2, with 8 nucleotides matching TRBD1. The CDR3 loop spans 15 amino acids. With 4 bases clipped from V and 8 bases from J, the junction kept 13 bases outside the gene matches. Germline values: CDR1 SGDLS, CDR2 YYNGEE. The CDR3 DNA sequence: TGTGCCAGCAGCCCCCGGGACAGGACCACGAGAGGCTACACCTTC. Encoded protein: CASSPRDRTTRGYTF. Based on the CDR3 plus reference TRBV9 and TRBJ1-2, the full variable domain is DSGVTQTPKHLITATGQRVTLRCSPRSGDLSVYWYQQSLDQGLQFLIQYYNGEERAKGNILERFSAQQFPDLHSELNLSSLELGDSALYFCASSPRDRTTRGYTFGSGTRLTVV.

This chain links TRBV27 with TRBJ2-1, with TRBD1 matching over 12 bases. CDR1 is MNHEY and CDR2 is SMNVEV in the germline V gene (reference sequence). V gave up 5 bases and J gave up 8 bases; unmatched junction bases: 10. The CDR3 runs 16 residues. In DNA form, the CDR3 reads TGTGCCAGCAGTCCTCGTCCCGGGACAGGGGGCCATGAGCAGTTCTTC. This sequence encodes CASSPRPGTGGHEQFF.

The chain employs TRBV7-2 and TRBJ2-1, with unresolved D. CDR3 length: 14 amino acids. V shed 5 bases and J shed 2 bases, with 10 bases lying between them. The V gene's germline CDR1 is SGHTA and CDR2 FQGNSA. The CDR3, as DNA: TGTGCCAGCAGCAACAGCAGGACCTACAATGAGCAGTTCTTC. It specifies CASSNSRTYNEQFF.

This chain connects TRBV4-2 to TRBJ2-3, with 12 bases aligning to TRBD2. The CDR3 is 18 amino acids. The trim removed 2 bases at V and 7 bases at J, leaving 13 bases unmatched. Per germline, CDR1 LGHNA and CDR2 YNFKEQ. DNA for the CDR3: TGTGCCAGCAGCCAACGGTTGGAGCTAGCGGGGGGGCCCCATACGCAGTATTTT. This encodes CASSQRLELAGGPHTQYF.

A word on this clone: Its ends do not fully match the called genes, so a read error is possible. CDR3 sequence: CASSQDDTSGQKTQYF. Here the CDR3 DNA reads TGTGCCAGCAGCCAAGATGACACTAGCGGCCAAAAGACCCAGTACTTC. This chain links TRBV4-2 with TRBJ2-5, with TRBD2 matching 8 bases. The germline V gene has CDR1 LGHNA and CDR2 YNFKEQ. The CDR3 contains 16 residues.

The rearrangement links TRBV6-2 or TRBV6-3 to TRBJ1-4, with D unclear. The CDR3 runs to 11 residues. V was cut by 2 bases and J by 8 bases, with 3 bases left in between. Germline CDR1 and CDR2: MNHEY and SVGEGT. CDR3 protein: CASSYNEKLFF. CDR3 DNA: TGTGCCAGCAGTTACAACGAAAAACTGTTTTTT.

The chain joins TRBV20-1 to TRBJ1-1; D possibly corresponds to TRBD1 (5 bases). The germline gives CDR1 DFQATT, CDR2 SNEGSKA (reference sequence). The CDR3 sequence is 11 residues long. The V end lost 6 bases, the J end lost 12 bases, and 17 bases lay between the germline ends. The CDR3 here is CSATGLGNTFF. The CDR3 DNA sequence: TGCAGTGCAACGGGACTCGGAAATACTTTCTTT.

V gene TRBV30 combines with J gene TRBJ2-3; no firm D call. V lost 2 bases to trimming and J lost 4 bases, with 4 bases between them. Germline V lookup: CDR1 GTSNPN, CDR2 SVGIG (reference sequence). The CDR3 has 11 amino acids. The CDR3 region has the DNA TGTGCCTGGAGTATCTCAGATACGCAGTATTTT. Amino acids: CAWSISDTQYF.

The chain links TRBV5-4 to TRBJ1-6; 7 bases are shared with TRBD1. The trim removed 6 bases at V and 7 bases at J, leaving 7 bases unmatched. Germline CDR1 reads SGHNT; CDR2 reads YYREEE (reference sequence). The CDR3 is made up of 14 amino acids. The CDR3 nucleotides are TGTGCCAGCAAGTCCGGACAGGCCAATTCACCCCTCCACTTT. It is translated as CASKSGQANSPLHF.

This rearrangement joins TRBV5-1 to TRBJ1-5; a possible D gene is TRBD1 (5 bases). The germline V gene has CDR1 SGHRS and CDR2 YFSETQ. Between the trimmed V and J ends, which lost 0 bases and 6 bases, there was a span of 10 bases. The CDR3 is made up of 14 amino acids. The CDR3 DNA reads as TGCGCCAGCAGCTTGGATCAGGGTAGTCAGCCCCAGCATTTT. It is translated as CASSLDQGSQPQHF.